This section outlines one T cell receptor beta chain sequence together with its context. The target antigen is unknown. This specimen belongs to a study of vaccination effects on CD4 cells after COVID-19. For the study at large: Antigen-specific CD4+ T cell clonotypes were called by their expansion after viral peptide-pool culture in ViraFEST. Post-vaccine sample collection fell at a median of 72 days after the second dose. The study's findings and limits: Early post-infection timepoints were absent, and convalescent patients were few. Late post-vaccination, clones induced by infection and those induced by vaccine underwent marked clonal contraction.

V trimming: 4 bases; J trimming: 5 bases; junction bases outside the gene matches: 7. The CDR3 spans 15 residues. Germline-derived CDR1 and CDR2 are KGHDR and SFDVKD. Measured with immunoSEQ multiplex PCR; TCRdb has only the in-frame clones, and not every one. This table holds some 40,000 clones, approximately 82% found once. When ten to eleven days of culture had elapsed, CD4+ T cells were isolated. Documented for the person is a PCR-confirmed SARS-CoV-2 infection occurring between March and December 2020. Two doses of BNT162b2 or mRNA-1273 vaccine were administered to participants. The chain couples TRBV24-1 to TRBJ2-7, with 10 bases that match TRBD1. This material consisted of CD4+ T cells from PBMCs cultured without peptide, taken after COVID-19 vaccination. This sequence originates from a human donor who had a prior SARS-CoV-2 infection. CDR3 nucleotides: TGTGCCACCAGTGACCCGGGACAGGGGTATGACGAGCAGTACTTC. This sequence encodes CATSDPGQGYDEQYF.